A selection of T cell receptor beta chains follows, all from one sample in a study of blood T cell repertoires in COVID-19. TCRdb's table, derived via immunoSEQ multiplex PCR, lists solely in-frame clones and lacks some. Among some 360,000 clones, roughly nine tenths were seen once, and the ten largest hold roughly 3.9%. Source material: peripheral blood. The origin of the receptors is a woman aged 60-75 years with COVID-19, enrolled during active disease. Each CDR3 is given with its conserved first and last residue. Fields, in order: clone size, J gene, V gene, D gene, CDR3 protein, CDR3 DNA. D genes are given only for firm matches. Not all rows give a size; the values are once, few, many and, for expanded clones, a class.

. TRBJ1-5 TRBV10-3 . CATGDRLNQPQHF TGTGCCACGGGGGACCGACTCAATCAGCCCCAGCATTTT
. TRBJ1-2 TRBV5-1 . CASSLRGTGYGYTF TGCGCCAGCAGCTTGCGGGGGACGGGGTATGGCTACACCTTC
. TRBJ1-1 TRBV7-9 . CASSPKGGSEAFF TGTGCCAGCAGCCCTAAGGGGGGGTCTGAAGCTTTCTTT
. TRBJ2-3 TRBV27 TRBD2 CASSLASGGSDTQYF TGTGCCAGCAGTTTGGCTAGCGGGGGGTCGGATACGCAGTATTTT
. TRBJ1-1 TRBV5-1 . CASSLGAEAFF TGCGCCAGCAGCTTGGGAGCTGAAGCTTTCTTT
once TRBJ2-3 TRBV29-1 TRBD1 CSARDRAGTDTQYF TGCAGCGCCCGGGACAGGGCGGGCACAGATACGCAGTATTTT
. TRBJ2-7 TRBV7-8 . CASSLVPGAEQYF TGTGCCAGCAGCTTAGTTCCAGGGGCCGAGCAGTACTTC
once TRBJ1-2 TRBV2 TRBD1 CASSQRGTGVWDYYGYTF TGTGCCAGCAGTCAGCGCGGGACAGGGGTTTGGGACTACTATGGCTACACCTTC
once TRBJ1-2 TRBV2 TRBD1 CASSEEGADVYGYTF TGTGCCAGCAGTGAAGAGGGGGCGGATGTCTATGGCTACACCTTC
. TRBJ2-2 TRBV5-1 TRBD2 CASSWTSGGDTGELFF TGCGCCAGCAGCTGGACTAGCGGGGGGGACACCGGGGAGCTGTTTTTT
. TRBJ2-3 TRBV4-1 . CASSQRSSTDTQYF TGCGCCAGCAGCCAGCGATCCAGCACAGATACGCAGTATTTT
. TRBJ2-5 TRBV7-2 . CASSFSPQETQYF TGTGCCAGCAGCTTTTCTCCCCAAGAGACCCAGTACTTC
. TRBJ2-3 TRBV18 . CASSPTGDTQYF TGTGCCAGCTCACCAACCGGGGATACGCAGTATTTT
once TRBJ1-2 TRBV19 . CASSITGSNYGYTF TGTGCCAGTAGTATAACAGGATCTAACTATGGCTACACCTTC
. TRBJ2-7 TRBV14 TRBD1 CASSRGQVYEQYF TGTGCCAGCAGCCGTGGACAGGTCTACGAGCAGTACTTC
. TRBJ2-5 TRBV5-5 TRBD1 CASSSGTGIRQETQYF TGTGCCAGCAGCTCCGGGACAGGGATTCGCCAAGAGACCCAGTACTTC
. TRBJ1-2 TRBV28 TRBD1 CASSPLSGTGAYGYTF TGTGCCAGCAGTCCATTATCCGGGACAGGGGCCTATGGCTACACCTTC
once TRBJ1-2 TRBV28 TRBD1 CASKTLTGGGYGYTF TGTGCCAGCAAAACCCTGACAGGGGGAGGGTATGGCTACACCTTC
. TRBJ1-5 TRBV6-2/TRBV6-3 . CASSPGGPLWQPQHF TGTGCCAGCAGCCCCGGGGGGCCCTTATGGCAGCCCCAGCATTTT
. TRBJ2-7 TRBV4-1 . CASSQDGQGIFYEQYF TGCGCCAGCAGCCAAGATGGGCAGGGTATTTTCTACGAGCAGTACTTC
. TRBJ2-1 TRBV3-1/TRBV3-2 TRBD2 CASSYTSGGAFSPPQFF TGTGCCAGCAGCTACACTAGCGGGGGGGCCTTCTCCCCACCGCAGTTCTTC
few TRBJ2-3 TRBV19 TRBD1 CASSWDRSTDTQYF TGTGCCAGTAGTTGGGACAGGAGCACAGATACGCAGTATTTT
. TRBJ1-6 TRBV27 . CASSLSSWGQDNSPLHF TGTGCCAGCAGTTTATCCAGTTGGGGGCAAGATAATTCACCCCTCCACTTT
. TRBJ1-1 TRBV6-6 . CASTLGGLNTEAFF TGTGCCAGCACCCTCGGGGGGCTGAACACTGAAGCTTTCTTT
. TRBJ1-4 TRBV30 . CAWSLPSREKLFF TGTGCCTGGAGTTTACCGAGTCGGGAAAAACTGTTTTTT
. TRBJ1-6 TRBV3-1/TRBV3-2 . CASSQEGGGFNSPLHF TGTGCCAGCAGCCAAGAAGGCGGAGGATTTAATTCACCCCTCCACTTT
. TRBJ2-7 TRBV6-5 TRBD2 CASSRQRETGEQYF TGTGCCAGCAGCAGACAGCGGGAGACCGGCGAGCAGTACTTC
. TRBJ1-4 TRBV6-5 . CASRTQGNTNEKLFF TGTGCCAGCAGGACTCAGGGGAACACTAATGAAAAACTGTTTTTT
. TRBJ1-1 TRBV28 . CASSPPRGGGTEAFF TGTGCCAGCAGTCCCCCCCGCGGGGGCGGCACTGAAGCTTTCTTT
. TRBJ2-5 TRBV11-2 TRBD1 CASSSSGGQETQYF TGTGCCAGCAGCAGCTCAGGGGGACAAGAGACCCAGTACTTC
once TRBJ1-2 TRBV30 . CAWRPEINYGYTF TGTGCCTGGAGACCGGAGATTAACTATGGCTACACCTTC
. TRBJ2-3 TRBV30 . CAFTFQGDTQYF TGTGCCTTCACATTTCAGGGGGATACGCAGTATTTT
once TRBJ2-7 TRBV7-2 TRBD1 CASSYRDRGGYEQYF TGTGCCAGCAGCTACCGGGACAGGGGAGGCTACGAGCAGTACTTC
. TRBJ1-3 TRBV28 TRBD1 CASSLGTGASSGNTIYF TGTGCCAGCAGTTTAGGGACAGGGGCGAGCTCTGGAAACACCATATATTTT
. TRBJ1-2 TRBV10-3 . CAISGTGIHGYTF TGTGCCATCAGTGGCACGGGGATTCATGGCTACACCTTC
. TRBJ2-7 TRBV6-6 . CASSYGGGPYEQYF TGTGCCAGCAGTTATGGGGGGGGCCCCTACGAGCAGTACTTC
. TRBJ1-4 TRBV5-1 TRBD1 CASSLATGLEKLFF TGCGCCAGCAGCTTGGCGACAGGGTTAGAAAAACTGTTTTTT
. TRBJ1-1 TRBV5-1 . CASRYWGGAGVRTEAFF TGCGCCAGCAGATACTGGGGTGGCGCAGGGGTCCGAACTGAAGCTTTCTTT
. TRBJ2-7 TRBV10-3 . CAISKNSGTASYEQYF TGTGCCATCAGTAAAAATTCCGGGACTGCCAGTTACGAGCAGTACTTC